The 20 T cell receptor beta chains below come from one sample, sequenced in a study of OX40 agonist ivuxolimab in advanced cancers. The method was immunoSEQ multiplex PCR; TCRdb's version includes in-frame clones alone and lacks a portion of them. The repertoire holds tens of thousands of clones, with roughly 85% as singletons. The specimen comprised CD4+ or CD8+ T cells sorted from blood, sampled in a trial of the OX40 agonist ivuxolimab. The receptors here all came from an adult with an advanced solid tumor such as melanoma, head and neck, liver or kidney cancer.

This clone was found a few times. DNA for the CDR3: TGTGCCAGCAGTGGTCTTCGCCCGCACGAGCAGTACTTC. Amino acid sequence: CASSGLRPHEQYF. This chain joins TRBV7-2 and TRBJ2-7; D unresolved. The length of the CDR3 is 13 residues. CDR1 SGHTA and CDR2 FQGNSA come from the germline V gene. Between the trimmed V and J ends, which lost 6 bases and 5 bases, there was a span of 14 bases. Full variable domain (outside the CDR3, taken from reference TRBV7-2 and TRBJ2-7): GAGVSQSPSNKVTEKGKDVELRCDPISGHTALYWYRQSLGQGLEFLIYFQGNSAPDKSGLPSDRFSAERTGGSVSTLTIQRTQQEDSAVYLCASSGLRPHEQYFGPGTRLTVT.

The V call is TRBV9, the J call TRBJ2-1, with D tentatively TRBD1 or TRBD2 (5 bases each). V was cut by 0 bases and J by 4 bases, with 14 bases left in between. Germline-derived CDR1 and CDR2 are SGDLS and YYNGEE. This CDR3 spans 16 amino acids. The CDR3 protein is CASSVGRGPRYNEQFF. In DNA, the CDR3 is TGTGCCAGCAGCGTAGGTAGGGGACCGCGGTACAATGAGCAGTTCTTC.

This rearrangement joins TRBV5-1 to TRBJ1-4; tentatively, D is TRBD1 (5 bases). This CDR3 comprises 15 residues. In germline, CDR1 is SGHRS, CDR2 YFSETQ. V was cut by 2 bases and J by 8 bases, with 16 bases left in between. The CDR3 region is CASSFLRGSEEKLFF. CDR3 bases: TGCGCCAGCAGCTTCTTGCGGGGGTCGGAAGAAAAACTGTTTTTT. The whole variable domain, remainder taken from reference TRBV5-1 and TRBJ1-4, is KAGVTQTPRYLIKTRGQQVTLSCSPISGHRSVSWYQQTPGQGLQFLFEYFSETQRNKGNFPGRFSGRQFSNSRSEMNVSTLELGDSALYLCASSFLRGSEEKLFFGSGTQLSVL.

The rearrangement joins TRBV28 to TRBJ2-1; 8 nucleotides agree with TRBD2. This CDR3 is built from 14 residues. V was clipped by 7 bases and J by 9 bases; unmatched bases: 11. The germline CDR1 and CDR2 sequences are MDHEN and SYDVKM. For the CDR3, the DNA is TGTGCCAGCACCCGTCGGGGGACTAGTTTTGAGCAGTTCTTC. Residues: CASTRRGTSFEQFF.

The chain is built from TRBV11-2 and TRBJ1-1; D is ambiguous. CDR1 and CDR2 from the germline V gene are SGHAT and FQNNGV. Trimming removed 5 bases from V and 4 bases from J, with 11 bases in between. The CDR3 contains 13 residues. CDR3 sequence (DNA): TGTGCCAGCAGCCGAGCGGGTAGCACTGAAGCTTTCTTT. It encodes CASSRAGSTEAFF.

The chain has TRBV28 and TRBJ1-5, with 7 bases identical to TRBD1. The length of the CDR3 is 16 residues. In germline, CDR1 is MDHEN, CDR2 SYDVKM. The V gene end was trimmed by 1 base and the J gene end by 2 bases; junction bases not matched to a gene: 5. The CDR3 DNA reads as TGTGCCAGCAGTTTATCTATCGGGACAGGCAATCAGCCCCAGCATTTT. Translation: CASSLSIGTGNQPQHF.

The rearrangement joins TRBV5-1 to TRBJ2-4; the match to TRBD1 covers 8 bases. This CDR3 has 16 residues. Germline CDR1 is SGHRS and CDR2 is YFSETQ. The J segment lost 3 bases and the V segment lost 4 bases, leaving 9 bases of the junction unmatched. CDR3 coding DNA: TGCGCCAGCAGCCGCTCAGGGGGCGAGGGCAAAAACATTCAGTACTTC. This sequence encodes CASSRSGGEGKNIQYF.

As DNA, the CDR3 is TGTGCCAGCAGACAGGGGACCACCGGGGAGCTGTTTTTT. Its translation: CASRQGTTGELFF. The V gene is TRBV11-3, the J gene TRBJ2-2; 7 bases line up with TRBD1. The CDR3 spans 13 residues. Germline trimming cut 6 bases from V and 4 bases from J; bases unmatched to any gene: 2. Germline loops: CDR1 SGHNT, CDR2 YENEEA.

This sequence joins TRBV28 and TRBJ2-7; D may be TRBD1 (6 bases). This CDR3 is 16 amino acids long. Germline lookup yields CDR1 MDHEN and CDR2 SYDVKM. V dropped 5 bases and J dropped 7 bases, with 24 bases sitting between them. CDR3 sequence: CASSHLSTGMVIEQYF. The CDR3, as DNA: TGTGCCAGCAGTCACCTCTCAACAGGGATGGTGATAGAGCAGTACTTC. Variable domain in full (rest from reference TRBV28 and TRBJ2-7): DVKVTQSSRYLVKRTGEKVFLECVQDMDHENMFWYRQDPGLGLRLIYFSYDVKMKEKGDIPEGYSVSREKKERFSLILESASTNQTSMYLCASSHLSTGMVIEQYFGPGTRLTVT.

This chain uses TRBV29-1 with TRBJ1-3; D ambiguous. The CDR3 has 14 residues. V lost 3 bases to trimming and J lost 0 bases, with 9 bases between them. Germline assignment: CDR1 SQVTM and CDR2 ANQGSEA. DNA for the CDR3: TGCAGCGTTGATGGCCAGCGCTCTGGAAACACCATATATTTT. Translation gives CSVDGQRSGNTIYF.

The V and J genes are TRBV7-6 and TRBJ2-1, with D possibly matching TRBD1 (5 bases). The CDR3 sequence is 15 residues long. The germline CDR1 and CDR2 sequences are SGHVS and FNYEAQ. V lost 5 bases to trimming and J lost 5 bases, with 16 bases between them. The CDR3 region has the DNA TGTGCCAGCAGCCGACCCTGGCAGGGCGACAATGAGCAGTTCTTC. This codes for CASSRPWQGDNEQFF.

The chain carries TRBV19 and TRBJ1-6, with a weak D call TRBD1 (6 bases). From germline, CDR1 is LNHDA and CDR2 SQIVND (reference sequence). This CDR3 region has 15 residues. V was cut by 3 bases and J by 6 bases, with 12 bases left in between. The CDR3 sequence: CASSIPGRGNSPLHF. The DNA for the CDR3 is TGTGCCAGTAGTATTCCCGGCAGGGGTAATTCACCCCTCCACTTT.

The chain carries TRBV7-2 and TRBJ2-1; 7 bases are a match to TRBD1. The CDR3 loop spans 14 amino acids. The V gene end was trimmed by 6 bases and the J gene end by 5 bases; junction bases not matched to a gene: 7. The germline CDR1 and CDR2 sequences are SGHTA and FQGNSA. In DNA, the CDR3 is TGTGCCAGCAGGCTCGGGACAGCCAACAATGAGCAGTTCTTC. Amino acids: CASRLGTANNEQFF.

This clone was observed a single time. V is TRBV25-1 and J is TRBJ1-1; no reliable D call. The germline V gene has CDR1 MGHDK and CDR2 SYGVNS. V lost 3 bases and J 0 bases, leaving 5 bases between the germline ends. The CDR3 extends over 13 amino acids. CDR3 sequence (DNA): TGTGCCAGCAGTGAGAGGGTGAACACTGAAGCTTTCTTT. This codes for CASSERVNTEAFF.

As DNA, the CDR3 is TGCGCCAGCAGTTGGGGCAGCCTAATGAACACTGAAGCTTTCTTT. It codes for CASSWGSLMNTEAFF. The chain is built from TRBV5-1 and TRBJ1-1, with D tentatively TRBD1 (5 bases). Germline V CDR1 and CDR2: SGHRS, YFSETQ. V lost 5 bases, J lost 0 bases, and 14 bases lay in between. This CDR3 is 15 amino acids long.

J is TRBJ2-7 and V is TRBV6-1; D is uncertain. Germline lookup yields CDR1 MNHNS and CDR2 SASEGT. The germline V and J ends were trimmed by 1 base and 8 bases, with 9 bases remaining between them. This CDR3 contains 12 residues. The CDR3 reads CASSEEPPQQYV. The CDR3 DNA sequence: TGTGCCAGCAGTGAAGAACCACCACAGCAGTACGTC.

The rearrangement uses TRBV19 and TRBJ2-1; D may be TRBD2 (6 bases). Trimming left V 5 bases short and J 0 bases short, with 20 bases between. This CDR3 region has 18 residues. Germline V gene sequence: CDR1 LNHDA, CDR2 SQIVND (reference sequence). The CDR3 coding sequence is TGTGCCAGTAGTTCCCATTGGGTTCCCGGGAGCTCCTACAATGAGCAGTTCTTC. It is translated as CASSSHWVPGSSYNEQFF.

The chain links TRBV7-9 to TRBJ1-2; tentative D call: TRBD1 (5 bases). This CDR3 is 13 amino acids long. The V end lost 3 bases, the J end lost 1 base, and 6 bases lay between the germline ends. Germline loops: CDR1 SEHNR, CDR2 FQNEAQ (reference sequence). The CDR3 sequence is CASSLTVNYGYTF. CDR3 sequence (DNA): TGTGCCAGCAGCTTGACAGTTAACTATGGCTACACCTTC.

J is TRBJ2-4 and V is TRBV19; TRBD1 matches at 7 bases. With V trimmed by 5 bases and J by 0 bases, 7 bases remained unmatched. The CDR3 runs 16 residues. Germline V gene sequence: CDR1 LNHDA, CDR2 SQIVND (reference sequence). CDR3 coding DNA: TGTGCCAGTAGTGCATGGGACAGCCTAGCCAAAAACATTCAGTACTTC. Amino acid sequence: CASSAWDSLAKNIQYF.

The chain links TRBV7-9 to TRBJ2-3, with D perhaps TRBD1 (6 bases). Trimming pared 3 bases from V and 5 bases from J, leaving 6 bases between. The CDR3 spans 12 residues. Looked up from germline, CDR1 is SEHNR and CDR2 is FQNEAQ (reference sequence). The CDR3 DNA sequence: TGTGCCAGCAGCTTGACAGGAGATACGCAGTATTTT. The encoded protein is CASSLTGDTQYF.